These T cell receptor beta chains were read from a single sample in a study of CD8 T cells in ankylosing spondylitis. TCRdb processed the 5' RACE reads anew with MiXCR; each CDR3 protein has one entry. Of 200,000 to 300,000 distinct CDR3 sequences in the sample, approximately 7.6% were seen once. Sequenced material: blood, either unsorted or a sorted T cell fraction (not recorded which). The receptors derive from a female donor with ankylosing spondylitis or in good health (not recorded which). The conserved cysteine and the conserved F or W are not part of the CDR3 here. The D gene is left open where the match is weak.

V	D	J	CDR3
TRBV7-8	TRBD1	TRBJ2-3	ASSSQGGTDTQY
TRBV20-1	NA	TRBJ2-7	SATRTYVYSYEQY
TRBV5-1	NA	TRBJ2-7	ASSLDGEPGYEQY
TRBV12-3/TRBV12-4	NA	TRBJ2-2	ASSGEGGKLF
TRBV4-2	NA	TRBJ2-1	ASSHPIGTSLWNEQF
TRBV19	NA	TRBJ1-1	ASSIRGGSTEAF
TRBV6-5	NA	TRBJ2-7	ASSYGDIAYEQY
TRBV5-4	TRBD2	TRBJ2-1	ASSLAGTRLADEQF
TRBV11-2	NA	TRBJ2-7	ASSSNSNEQY
TRBV12-3/TRBV12-4	NA	TRBJ2-5	ASSFHAGEDIQY
TRBV27	TRBD2	TRBJ2-7	ASSPGLAGALGGEQY
TRBV10-3	TRBD1	TRBJ2-3	AISDFRDRSTDTQY
TRBV12-3/TRBV12-4	NA	TRBJ2-5	ASNQKTGAGETQY
TRBV4-3	NA	TRBJ2-2	ASSQGDRSNTGELF
TRBV6-1	NA	TRBJ1-3	ASRALRGSGNTIY
TRBV7-2	NA	TRBJ2-5	ASSLRVGLQETQY
TRBV29-1	NA	TRBJ1-1	SVVVMNTEAF
TRBV20-1	NA	TRBJ1-6	SARSGEYNSPLH
TRBV9	NA	TRBJ2-7	ASSVGDEGEVYEQY
TRBV2	NA	TRBJ2-3	ASKIGDTQY
TRBV9	NA	TRBJ1-1	ASSSKGDMNTEAF
TRBV19	NA	TRBJ2-2	AVGPGAPGELF
TRBV12-3/TRBV12-4	NA	TRBJ2-7	ASSHADNGLRAYEQY
TRBV5-6	NA	TRBJ2-3	ASSSPLTPHRSDTQY
TRBV7-9	NA	TRBJ1-2	ASSLEADGPSGYT
TRBV29-1	NA	TRBJ1-3	SVEVTVGNTIY
TRBV10-3	TRBD1	TRBJ2-5	AISTGGGGTQY
TRBV5-4	NA	TRBJ1-1	ASTPTGSTEAF
TRBV5-1	TRBD1	TRBJ2-7	ASSPVQGDRGEQY
TRBV7-2	TRBD2	TRBJ2-2	AGSLNGGNGELF
TRBV11-1	NA	TRBJ1-4	VSSRSGGREKLF
TRBV20-1	TRBD1	TRBJ2-7	SARPASGTGEYEQY
TRBV7-9	TRBD1	TRBJ1-2	ASTRGILIGYT
TRBV29-1	NA	TRBJ2-5	SVVRQRETQY
TRBV29-1	NA	TRBJ2-2	SVDTGELF
TRBV20-1	NA	TRBJ2-7	SARDLQIPTYEQY
TRBV20-1	TRBD1	TRBJ2-2	SAESGTGVSGELF
TRBV19	NA	TRBJ1-1	ASSAKGDTEAF
TRBV7-9	TRBD1	TRBJ1-1	ASSPTGTGNTEAF
TRBV12-3/TRBV12-4	NA	TRBJ1-2	ASSLPGAVGYT
TRBV27	NA	TRBJ1-2	ASSLRATEDGYT
TRBV20-1	NA	TRBJ2-1	SAQGGTYNEQF
TRBV20-1	TRBD2	TRBJ2-3	SAVSGSGTDTQY
TRBV20-1	NA	TRBJ2-5	SAKMTQETQY
TRBV4-2	NA	TRBJ2-2	ASSQEHRVTGELF
TRBV10-3	NA	TRBJ1-1	AIAGGLPMNTEAF
TRBV7-9	NA	TRBJ2-7	ASSRREFAYEQY
TRBV29-1	NA	TRBJ2-6	SVESFSGANVLT
TRBV20-1	NA	TRBJ2-1	SARDIDPGYNEQF
TRBV7-2	NA	TRBJ1-6	ASSRTPSSYNSPLH
TRBV6-6	NA	TRBJ1-1	ASSYSGQGEAF
TRBV5-1	NA	TRBJ2-6	ASTLSVLT
TRBV12-3/TRBV12-4	TRBD2	TRBJ2-3	ASKPSGRVGDTQY
TRBV5-4	TRBD2	TRBJ2-3	ASRLGLAGTDTQY
TRBV29-1	NA	TRBJ2-7	SVWGGTGGSEQY
TRBV7-9	NA	TRBJ2-7	ASSTSQGAD
TRBV20-1	TRBD1	TRBJ1-6	SATGTADSPLH
TRBV30	NA	TRBJ2-7	AWSVGNRYEQY